The text below deals with one T cell receptor beta chain. Its antigen is currently unknown. These data originate in a study of graft-versus-host responses after intestinal transplantation. Notes on the study in general: Early after transplant, HvG declines were associated with peak levels of circulating GvH clones.

The CDR3 is 14 residues long. Germline CDR1 is MNHEY and CDR2 is SVGAGI. Trimming shortened V by 5 bases and J by 3 bases, and 13 bases separated the two germline ends. Here immunoSEQ multiplex PCR was the method, and the copy in TCRdb shows in-frame clones only, minus some. The sample holds 84,000 or so clones, 82% seen once. The material was unstimulated CD4+ T cells sorted from spleen or lymph node cells, obtained before intestinal transplant. The J gene is TRBJ1-2, the V gene TRBV6-5; D is possibly TRBD1 (6 bases). The sequence was obtained from a human donor who received an intestinal transplant. The CDR3 sequence: CASSVRGADYGYTF. In DNA, the CDR3 is TGTGCCAGCAGTGTGCGGGGGGCGGACTATGGCTACACCTTC.